Described below is a single T cell receptor (beta chain) sequence and its context. The source of the sample is a study of blood T cell repertoires in COVID-19. Some clones are missing from TCRdb's copy, which holds only in-frame ones; the method was immunoSEQ multiplex PCR. The sample carries tens of thousands of clones, around 90% recorded once. CDR3 length: 17 amino acids. Sample: peripheral blood. The V gene is TRBV21-1, the J gene TRBJ2-3; no DNA check was done on the table's D call, TRBD2. TRBV21-1 corresponds to a pseudogene. The TCR comes from a human donor in a cohort sampled during active COVID-19. This CDR3 reads CASSKSSGRSSTDTQYF. The CDR3 coding sequence is TGTGCCAGCAGCAAGAGTAGCGGGAGGTCTAGCACAGATACGCAGTATTTT.